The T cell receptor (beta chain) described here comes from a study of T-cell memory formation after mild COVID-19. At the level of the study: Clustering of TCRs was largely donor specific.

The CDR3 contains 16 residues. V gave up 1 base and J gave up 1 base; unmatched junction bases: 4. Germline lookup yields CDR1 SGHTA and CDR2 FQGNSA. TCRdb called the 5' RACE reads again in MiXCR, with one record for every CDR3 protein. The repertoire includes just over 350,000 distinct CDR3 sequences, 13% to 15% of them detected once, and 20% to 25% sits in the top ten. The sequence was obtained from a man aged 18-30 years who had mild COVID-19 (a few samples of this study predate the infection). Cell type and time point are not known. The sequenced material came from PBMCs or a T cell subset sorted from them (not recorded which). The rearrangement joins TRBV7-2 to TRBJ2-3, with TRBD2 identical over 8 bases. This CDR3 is CASSLEAGARTDTQYF. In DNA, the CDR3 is TGTGCCAGCAGCTTAGAAGCGGGGGCGCGCACAGATACGCAGTATTTT. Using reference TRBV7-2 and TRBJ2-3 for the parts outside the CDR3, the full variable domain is GAGVSQSPSNKVTEKGKDVELRCDPISGHTALYWYRQSLGQGLEFLIYFQGNSAPDKSGLPSDRFSAERTGGSVSTLTIQRTQQEDSAVYLCASSLEAGARTDTQYFGPGTRLTVL.